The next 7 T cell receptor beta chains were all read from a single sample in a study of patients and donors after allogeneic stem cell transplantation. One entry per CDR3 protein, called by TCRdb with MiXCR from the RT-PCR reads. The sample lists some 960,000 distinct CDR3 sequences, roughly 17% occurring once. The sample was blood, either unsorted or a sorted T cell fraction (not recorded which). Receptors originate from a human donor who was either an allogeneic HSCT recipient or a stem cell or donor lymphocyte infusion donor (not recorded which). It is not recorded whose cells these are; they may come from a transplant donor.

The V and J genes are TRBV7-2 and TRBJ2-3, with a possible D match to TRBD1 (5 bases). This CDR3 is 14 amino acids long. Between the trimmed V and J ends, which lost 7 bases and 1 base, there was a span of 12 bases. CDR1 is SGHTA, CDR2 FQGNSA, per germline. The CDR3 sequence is CASNPQVGTDTQYF. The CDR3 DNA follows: TGTGCCAGCAACCCACAGGTTGGCACAGATACGCAGTATTTT. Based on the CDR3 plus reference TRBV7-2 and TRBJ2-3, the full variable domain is GAGVSQSPSNKVTEKGKDVELRCDPISGHTALYWYRQSLGQGLEFLIYFQGNSAPDKSGLPSDRFSAERTGGSVSTLTIQRTQQEDSAVYLCASNPQVGTDTQYFGPGTRLTVL.

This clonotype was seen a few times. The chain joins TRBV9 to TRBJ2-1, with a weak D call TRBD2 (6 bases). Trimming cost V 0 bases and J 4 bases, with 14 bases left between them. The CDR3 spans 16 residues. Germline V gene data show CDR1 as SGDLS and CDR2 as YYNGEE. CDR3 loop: CASSVAGGLPYNEQFF. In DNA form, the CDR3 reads TGTGCCAGCAGCGTAGCTGGTGGACTACCATACAATGAGCAGTTCTTC.

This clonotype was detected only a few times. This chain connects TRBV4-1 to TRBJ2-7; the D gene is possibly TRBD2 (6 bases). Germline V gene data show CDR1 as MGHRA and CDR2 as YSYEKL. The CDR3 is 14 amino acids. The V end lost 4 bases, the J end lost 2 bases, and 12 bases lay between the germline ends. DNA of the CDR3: TGCGCCAGCAGCCTCCCCGGGACTCCCTACGAGCAGTACTTC. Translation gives CASSLPGTPYEQYF.

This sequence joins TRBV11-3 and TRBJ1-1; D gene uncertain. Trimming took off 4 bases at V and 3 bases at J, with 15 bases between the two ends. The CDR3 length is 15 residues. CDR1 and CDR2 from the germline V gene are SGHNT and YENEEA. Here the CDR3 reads CASSSLGGRYTEAFF. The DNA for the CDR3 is TGTGCCAGCAGCTCTTTAGGTGGGCGGTACACTGAAGCTTTCTTT.

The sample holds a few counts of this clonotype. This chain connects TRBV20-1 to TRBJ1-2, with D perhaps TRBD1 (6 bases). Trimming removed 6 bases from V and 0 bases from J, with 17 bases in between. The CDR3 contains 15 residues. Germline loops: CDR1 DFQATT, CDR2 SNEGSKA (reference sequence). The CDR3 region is CSAGRGANSNYGYTF. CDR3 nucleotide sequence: TGCAGTGCCGGGCGGGGGGCCAACTCTAACTATGGCTACACCTTC.

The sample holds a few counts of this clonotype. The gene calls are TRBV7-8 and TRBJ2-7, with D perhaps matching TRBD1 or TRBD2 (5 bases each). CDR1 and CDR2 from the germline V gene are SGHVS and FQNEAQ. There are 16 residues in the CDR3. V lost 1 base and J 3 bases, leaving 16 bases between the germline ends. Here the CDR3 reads CASSLEGLGDGYEQYF. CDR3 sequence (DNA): TGTGCCAGCAGCTTAGAGGGGCTGGGAGACGGCTACGAGCAGTACTTC.

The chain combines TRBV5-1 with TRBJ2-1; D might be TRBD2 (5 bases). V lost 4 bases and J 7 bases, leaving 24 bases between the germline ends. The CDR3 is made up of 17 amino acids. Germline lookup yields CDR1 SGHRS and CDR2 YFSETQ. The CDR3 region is CASSPRLDWLEGNEQFF. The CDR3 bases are TGCGCCAGCAGCCCCCGACTCGACTGGCTTGAGGGTAATGAGCAGTTCTTC.